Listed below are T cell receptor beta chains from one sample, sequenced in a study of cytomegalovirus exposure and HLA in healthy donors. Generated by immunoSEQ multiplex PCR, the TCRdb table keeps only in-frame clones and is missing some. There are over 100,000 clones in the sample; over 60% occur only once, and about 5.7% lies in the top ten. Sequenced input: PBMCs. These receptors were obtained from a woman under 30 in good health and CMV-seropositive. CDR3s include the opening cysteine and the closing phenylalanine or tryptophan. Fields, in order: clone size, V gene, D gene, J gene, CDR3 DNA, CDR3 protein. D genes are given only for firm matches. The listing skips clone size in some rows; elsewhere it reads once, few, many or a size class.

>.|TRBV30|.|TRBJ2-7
TGTGCCGTGACTAAGGGTTACGAGCAGTACTTC
CAVTKGYEQYF
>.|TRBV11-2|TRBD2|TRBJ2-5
TGTGCCAGCAGCGAGGAGTGGGGCGGGAGGAGGCAAGAGACCCAGTACTTC
CASSEEWGGRRQETQYF
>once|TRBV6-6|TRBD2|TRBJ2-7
TGTGCCAGCGAGGGGGGCGCGGGAGGGGCGTACGAGCAGTACTTC
CASEGGAGGAYEQYF
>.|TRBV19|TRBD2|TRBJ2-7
TGTGCCAGTAGTCTCCGGCTAGCGGGAGTTTACGAGCAGTACTTC
CASSLRLAGVYEQYF
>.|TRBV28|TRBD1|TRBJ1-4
TGTGCCAGCAGATTACAGGGGGGTGATGAAAAACTGTTTTTT
CASRLQGGDEKLFF
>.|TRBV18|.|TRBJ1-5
TGTGCCAGCTCACCCGGAGGCAATCAGCCCCAGCATTTT
CASSPGGNQPQHF
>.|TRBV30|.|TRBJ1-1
TGTGCCTGGAGTGTCGGTCAGGGCACTGAAGCTTTCTTT
CAWSVGQGTEAFF
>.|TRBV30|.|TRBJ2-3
TGTGCCTGGAGGACGGGAGACAGTCTCAGGGAGACGCAGTATTTT
CAWRTGDSLRETQYF
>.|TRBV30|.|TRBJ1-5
TGTGCCTGGGGGGAGGACAGCAATCAGCCCCAGCATTTT
CAWGEDSNQPQHF
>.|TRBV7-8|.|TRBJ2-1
TGTGCCAGCAGCATCCGAATCGACAGTTCCTACAATGAGCAGTTCTTC
CASSIRIDSSYNEQFF